This T cell receptor beta chain was identified in a study of blood T cell repertoires in COVID-19. At the level of the study: The origin of the acute and convalescent COVID-19 samples was the United States, Italy and Spain. T cells, B-cell-depleted T cells, or PBMCs supplied cDNA or gDNA.

Authors' processing steps: Reference gene primers were amplified, and this amplification served to estimate nucleated cell counts. Produced via immunoSEQ multiplex PCR; TCRdb's table is partial and in-frame only. Clone size and V and J calls were adopted from that table, with D and trimming inferred from the DNA. Here the sample spans 85,000 to 90,000 clones, over 80% being singletons. Germline CDR1 is MNHEY and CDR2 is SVGAGI. Trimming took 6 bases from V and 7 from J; bases not matched to a gene: 4. This CDR3 is built from 15 residues. This TCR was recovered from a human donor in a cohort sampled during active COVID-19. The V call is TRBV6-5, the J call TRBJ2-1, with 15 bases lining up with TRBD2. Sequencing input: peripheral blood. This chain's CDR3 is CASRSGTSGRNEQFF. CDR3 in DNA: TGTGCCAGCAGGTCCGGGACTAGCGGGAGGAATGAGCAGTTCTTC.